This TCR beta chain comes out of a study of blood T cell repertoires in COVID-19. Some clones are missing from TCRdb's copy, which holds only in-frame ones; the method was immunoSEQ multiplex PCR. Among under 150,000 clones listed, about 80% were seen once. The V and J ends lost 4 bases and 0 bases, in that order; junction bases with no gene match: 8. The CDR3 has 17 residues. CDR1 is GTSNPN, CDR2 SVGIG, per germline (reference sequence). This TCR came from a man in his forties with active or convalescent COVID-19. What was sequenced was peripheral blood. This sequence joins TRBV30 and TRBJ1-4; 10 nucleotides line up with TRBD1. As DNA, the CDR3 is TGTGCCTGGAACAGGGACAGGGGCTTCGCAACTAATGAAAAACTGTTTTTT. It encodes CAWNRDRGFATNEKLFF.